This TCR beta chain stems from a study of blood T cell repertoires in COVID-19. Study background: Collection of acute and convalescent COVID-19 samples took place in the United States, Italy and Spain.

Authors' data handling: Reference gene primer amplification gave estimated nucleated cell counts. Here immunoSEQ multiplex PCR was the method, and the copy in TCRdb shows in-frame clones only, minus some. Clone size and V and J calls were adopted from that table, with D and trimming inferred from the DNA. This sample carries 350,000 to 450,000 clones, 85% to 90% of them seen once, and the ten largest clones take 1.1%. Trimming shortened V by 7 bases and J by 0 bases, and 7 bases separated the two germline ends. This CDR3 region has 13 residues. The V gene's germline CDR1 is SNHLY and CDR2 FYNNEI. As regards this clone: Other DNA sequences in the sample encode the same CDR3.

Ages ranged from about 18 to 89 years, with residence in about 23 US areas. Two negative PCRs, clearance, or symptom resolution had been documented for recovered Cohort 3 donors. The receptor comes from a young man who had recovered from COVID-19. Source material: PBMCs or T cells enriched from blood (not recorded which). The chain has TRBV2 and TRBJ1-5; D uncertain. In nucleotides, the CDR3 is TGTGCCAGCATGAGAGATAGCAATCAGCCCCAGCATTTT. This gives the protein CASMRDSNQPQHF.